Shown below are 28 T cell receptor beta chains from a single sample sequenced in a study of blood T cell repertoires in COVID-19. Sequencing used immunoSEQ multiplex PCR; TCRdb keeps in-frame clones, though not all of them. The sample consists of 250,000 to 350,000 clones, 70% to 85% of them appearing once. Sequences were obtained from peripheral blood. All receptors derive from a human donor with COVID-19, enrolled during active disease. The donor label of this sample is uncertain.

CDR3 in amino acids: CASSQGDGGLAGAETQYF. The CDR3, as DNA: TGCGCCAGCAGCCAAGGAGACGGCGGACTAGCGGGAGCAGAGACCCAGTACTTC. The rearrangement links TRBV4-3 to TRBJ2-5, with 13 bases that match TRBD2. CDR3 size: 18 residues. The V gene's germline CDR1 is LGHNA and CDR2 YSLEER. V was clipped by 1 base and J by 4 bases; unmatched bases: 9.

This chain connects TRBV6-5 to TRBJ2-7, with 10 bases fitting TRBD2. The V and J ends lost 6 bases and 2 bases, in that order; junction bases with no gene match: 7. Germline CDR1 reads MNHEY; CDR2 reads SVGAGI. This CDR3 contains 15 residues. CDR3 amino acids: CASRELLAGAYEQYF. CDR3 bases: TGTGCCAGCAGGGAGCTCCTAGCGGGGGCCTACGAGCAGTACTTC.

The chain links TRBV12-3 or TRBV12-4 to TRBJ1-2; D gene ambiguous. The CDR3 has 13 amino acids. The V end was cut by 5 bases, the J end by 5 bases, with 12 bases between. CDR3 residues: CASSRALQYGYTF. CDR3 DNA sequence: TGTGCCAGCAGTCGCGCCCTGCAATATGGCTACACCTTC.

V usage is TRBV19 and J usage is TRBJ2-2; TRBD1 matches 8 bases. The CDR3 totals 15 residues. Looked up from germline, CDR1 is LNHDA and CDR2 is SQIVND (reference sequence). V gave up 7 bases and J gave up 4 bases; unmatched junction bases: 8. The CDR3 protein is CASTSAQGGTGELFF. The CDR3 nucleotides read TGTGCCAGTACGTCGGCACAGGGGGGCACCGGGGAGCTGTTTTTT.

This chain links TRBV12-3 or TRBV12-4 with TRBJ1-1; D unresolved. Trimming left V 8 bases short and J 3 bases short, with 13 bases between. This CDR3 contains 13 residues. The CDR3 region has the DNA TGTGCCAGCTTGCTCACGGTTGACACTGAAGCTTTCTTT. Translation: CASLLTVDTEAFF.

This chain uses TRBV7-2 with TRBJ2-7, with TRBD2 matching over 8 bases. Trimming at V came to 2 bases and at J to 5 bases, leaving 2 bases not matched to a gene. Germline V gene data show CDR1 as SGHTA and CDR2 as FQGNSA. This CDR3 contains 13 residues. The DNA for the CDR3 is TGTGCCAGCAGCTTACGGGAGGGCGACGAGCAGTACTTC. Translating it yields CASSLREGDEQYF.

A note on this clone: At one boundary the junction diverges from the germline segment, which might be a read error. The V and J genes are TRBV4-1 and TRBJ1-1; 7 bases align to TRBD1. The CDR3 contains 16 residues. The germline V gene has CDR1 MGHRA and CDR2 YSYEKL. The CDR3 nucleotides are TGCGCCAGCAGGCAAGAGGCAATCCGGACAGGCACTGAAGCTTTCTTT. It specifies CASRQEAIRTGTEAFF.

CDR3 sequence (DNA): TGTGCCAGCAGGCTGCAGGGGGCTCAAGAGACCCAGTACTTC. Translating gives CASRLQGAQETQYF. The V and J genes are TRBV28 and TRBJ2-5; TRBD1 aligns across 8 bases. Per germline, CDR1 MDHEN and CDR2 SYDVKM. With V trimmed by 6 bases and J by 2 bases, 5 bases remained unmatched. The length of the CDR3 is 14 residues.

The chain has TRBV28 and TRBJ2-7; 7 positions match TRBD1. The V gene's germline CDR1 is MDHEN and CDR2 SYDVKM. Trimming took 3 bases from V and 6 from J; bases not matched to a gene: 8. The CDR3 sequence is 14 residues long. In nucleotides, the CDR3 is TGTGCCAGCAGTTTCGGGCAGGGGGTTTTCGAGCAGTACTTC. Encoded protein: CASSFGQGVFEQYF.

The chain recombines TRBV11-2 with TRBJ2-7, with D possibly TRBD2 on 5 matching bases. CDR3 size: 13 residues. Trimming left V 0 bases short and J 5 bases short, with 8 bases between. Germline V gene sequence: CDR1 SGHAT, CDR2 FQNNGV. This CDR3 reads CASSLDRDNEQYF. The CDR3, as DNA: TGTGCCAGCAGCTTAGATCGGGATAACGAGCAGTACTTC.

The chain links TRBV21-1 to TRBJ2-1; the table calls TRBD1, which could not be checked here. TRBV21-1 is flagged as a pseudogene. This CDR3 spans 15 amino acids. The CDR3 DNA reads TGTGCCAGCAGCTCACGACAGAGCTCCTACAATGAGCAGTTCTTC. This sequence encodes CASSSRQSSYNEQFF.

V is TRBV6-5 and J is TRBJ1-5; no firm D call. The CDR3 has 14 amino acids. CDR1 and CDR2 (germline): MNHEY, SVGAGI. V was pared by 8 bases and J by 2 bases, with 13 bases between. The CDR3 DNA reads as TGTGCCAGCGCTTCGAGGTTTGGCAATCAGCCCCAGCATTTT. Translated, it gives CASASRFGNQPQHF.

The CDR3 bases are TGTGCCAGCAGCTTATCCGGGACTGGCAGAATGCAGTACTTC. Its protein is CASSLSGTGRMQYF. The J gene is TRBJ2-7, the V gene TRBV11-2, with D perhaps TRBD2 (6 bases). V lost 2 bases to trimming and J lost 9 bases, with 17 bases between them. There are 14 residues in the CDR3. Looked up from germline, CDR1 is SGHAT and CDR2 is FQNNGV.

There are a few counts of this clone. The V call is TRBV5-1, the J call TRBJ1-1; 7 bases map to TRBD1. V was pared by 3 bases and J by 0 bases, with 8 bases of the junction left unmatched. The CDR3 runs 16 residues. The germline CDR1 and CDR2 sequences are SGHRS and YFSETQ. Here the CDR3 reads CASSSRQGGVNTEAFF. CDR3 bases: TGCGCCAGCAGCTCCCGACAGGGCGGGGTGAACACTGAAGCTTTCTTT. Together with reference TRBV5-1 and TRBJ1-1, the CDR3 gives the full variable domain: KAGVTQTPRYLIKTRGQQVTLSCSPISGHRSVSWYQQTPGQGLQFLFEYFSETQRNKGNFPGRFSGRQFSNSRSEMNVSTLELGDSALYLCASSSRQGGVNTEAFFGQGTRLTVV.

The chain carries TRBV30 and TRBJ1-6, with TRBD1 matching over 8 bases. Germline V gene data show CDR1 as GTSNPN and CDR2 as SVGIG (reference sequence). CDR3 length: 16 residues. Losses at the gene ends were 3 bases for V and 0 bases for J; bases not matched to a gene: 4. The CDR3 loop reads CAWRMTGVSYNSPLHF. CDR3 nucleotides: TGTGCCTGGAGGATGACAGGGGTCTCCTATAATTCACCCCTCCACTTT. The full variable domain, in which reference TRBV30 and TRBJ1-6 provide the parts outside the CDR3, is SQTIHQWPATLVQPVGSPLSLECTVEGTSNPNLYWYRQAAGRGLQLLFYSVGIGQISSEVPQNLSASRPQDRQFILSSKKLLLSDSGFYLCAWRMTGVSYNSPLHFGNGTRLTVT.

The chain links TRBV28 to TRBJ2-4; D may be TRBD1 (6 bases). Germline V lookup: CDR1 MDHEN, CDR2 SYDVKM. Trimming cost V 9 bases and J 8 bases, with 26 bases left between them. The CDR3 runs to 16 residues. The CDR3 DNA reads TGTGCCAGTTTAGGAACAGGGAACGGGTGGATGGACATTCAGTACTTC. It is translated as CASLGTGNGWMDIQYF.

The CDR3 loop is CASSLSRLAGGHEQFF. CDR3 DNA: TGTGCCAGCAGCTTAAGCCGACTAGCGGGAGGGCATGAGCAGTTCTTC. The chain employs TRBV7-3 and TRBJ2-1; TRBD2 matches at 14 bases. J gave up 8 bases and V 1 base, and 4 bases lay outside the gene matches. This CDR3 has 16 amino acids. The germline V gene has CDR1 SGHTA and CDR2 FQGTGA. Filled out from reference TRBV7-3 and TRBJ2-1, the complete variable domain reads GAGVSQTPSNKVTEKGKYVELRCDPISGHTALYWYRQSLGQGPEFLIYFQGTGAADDSGLPNDRFFAVRPEGSVSTLKIQRTERGDSAVYLCASSLSRLAGGHEQFFGPGTRLTVL.

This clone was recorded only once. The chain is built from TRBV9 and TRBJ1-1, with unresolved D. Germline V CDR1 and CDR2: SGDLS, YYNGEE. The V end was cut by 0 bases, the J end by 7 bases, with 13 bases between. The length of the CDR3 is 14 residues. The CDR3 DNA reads TGTGCCAGCAGCGTAGTCGGTGTAGAGGTTGAAGCTTTCTTT. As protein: CASSVVGVEVEAFF.

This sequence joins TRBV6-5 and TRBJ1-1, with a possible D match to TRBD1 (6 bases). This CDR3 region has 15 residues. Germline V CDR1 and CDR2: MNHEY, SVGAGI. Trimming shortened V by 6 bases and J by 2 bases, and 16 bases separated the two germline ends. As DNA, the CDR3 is TGTGCCAGCAGGGATCCCCAGGGGCACAACACTGAAGCTTTCTTT. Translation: CASRDPQGHNTEAFF.

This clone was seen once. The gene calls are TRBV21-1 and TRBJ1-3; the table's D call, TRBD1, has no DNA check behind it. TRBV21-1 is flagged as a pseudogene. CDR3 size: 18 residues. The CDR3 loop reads CASSKNVIQMASGNTIYF. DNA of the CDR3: TGTGCCAGCAGCAAAAACGTAATTCAGATGGCCTCTGGAAACACCATATATTTT.

CDR3 region: CASSLDRGVNTGELFF. CDR3 nucleotides: TGTGCCAGCAGCTTAGACCGGGGGGTGAATACCGGGGAGCTGTTTTTT. V is TRBV7-6 and J is TRBJ2-2; 7 nucleotides align to TRBD2. Germline values: CDR1 SGHVS, CDR2 FNYEAQ. With 1 base clipped from V and 5 bases from J, the junction kept 7 bases outside the gene matches. The CDR3 loop spans 16 amino acids.

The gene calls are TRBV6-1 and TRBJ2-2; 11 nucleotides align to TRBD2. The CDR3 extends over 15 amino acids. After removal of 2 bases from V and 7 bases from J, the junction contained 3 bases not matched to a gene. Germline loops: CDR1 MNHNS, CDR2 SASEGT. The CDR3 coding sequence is TGTGCCAGCAGTGAACTAGCGGGAGGAGACGGGGAGCTGTTTTTT. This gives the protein CASSELAGGDGELFF.

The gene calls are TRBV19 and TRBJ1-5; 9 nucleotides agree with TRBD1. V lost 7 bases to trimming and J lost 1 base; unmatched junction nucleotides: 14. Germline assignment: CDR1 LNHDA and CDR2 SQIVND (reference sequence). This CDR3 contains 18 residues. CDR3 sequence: CASTDRDRALYSNQPQHF. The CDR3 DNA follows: TGTGCCAGTACCGACAGGGACAGGGCCTTATACAGCAATCAGCCCCAGCATTTT.

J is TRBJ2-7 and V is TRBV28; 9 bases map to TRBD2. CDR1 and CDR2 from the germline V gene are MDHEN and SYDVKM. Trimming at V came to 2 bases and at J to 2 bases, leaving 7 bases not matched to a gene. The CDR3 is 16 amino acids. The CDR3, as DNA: TGTGCCAGCAGTTTAGGGCGACTAGCGGTTGCCTACGAGCAGTACTTC. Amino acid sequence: CASSLGRLAVAYEQYF.

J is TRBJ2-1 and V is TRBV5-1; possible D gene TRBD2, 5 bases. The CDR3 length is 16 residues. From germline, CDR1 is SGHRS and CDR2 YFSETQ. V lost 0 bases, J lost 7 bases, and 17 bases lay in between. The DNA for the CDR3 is TGCGCCAGCAGCTTGGGAGGTGCAAGAACGGGAAATGAGCAGTTCTTC. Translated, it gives CASSLGGARTGNEQFF.

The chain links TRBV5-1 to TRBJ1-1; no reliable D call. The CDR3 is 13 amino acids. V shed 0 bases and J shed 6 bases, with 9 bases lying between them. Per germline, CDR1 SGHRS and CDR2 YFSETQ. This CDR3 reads CASSLEPVSEAFF. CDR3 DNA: TGCGCCAGCAGCTTGGAACCGGTGTCTGAAGCTTTCTTT. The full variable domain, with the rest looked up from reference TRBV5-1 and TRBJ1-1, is KAGVTQTPRYLIKTRGQQVTLSCSPISGHRSVSWYQQTPGQGLQFLFEYFSETQRNKGNFPGRFSGRQFSNSRSEMNVSTLELGDSALYLCASSLEPVSEAFFGQGTRLTVV.

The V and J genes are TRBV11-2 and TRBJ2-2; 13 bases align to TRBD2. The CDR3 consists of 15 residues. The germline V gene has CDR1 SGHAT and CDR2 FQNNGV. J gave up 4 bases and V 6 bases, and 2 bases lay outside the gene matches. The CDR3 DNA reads TGTGCCAGCAGACTAGCGGGAGGGATCACCGGGGAGCTGTTTTTT. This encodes CASRLAGGITGELFF.

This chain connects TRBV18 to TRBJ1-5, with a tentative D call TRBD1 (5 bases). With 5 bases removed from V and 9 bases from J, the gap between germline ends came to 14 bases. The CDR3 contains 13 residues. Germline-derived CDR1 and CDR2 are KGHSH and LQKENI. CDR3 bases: TGTGCCAGCTCATCCGACGGCCAGGGGCCCCAGCATTTT. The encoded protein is CASSSDGQGPQHF.